The source of this T cell receptor beta chain is a study of cytomegalovirus exposure and HLA in healthy donors. Study-level points and caveats: A further, later analysis showed that HLA-associated TCR beta chains (compared with equally common others) were more clonally expanded.

The CDR3 consists of 16 residues. CDR1 and CDR2 from the germline V gene are SGHDT and YYEEEE. V lost 3 bases, J lost 2 bases, and 9 bases stayed unmatched. Concerning this clone: The target antigen is unknown.

13 Jbeta primers and 60 Vbeta primers were used for the PCR. Clones were read by immunoSEQ multiplex PCR, and TCRdb kept only the in-frame ones, dropping some. The sample has over 85,000 clones, around 72% seen once. This sequence was found in a man in his forties in good health and CMV-seronegative. V usage is TRBV5-6 and J usage is TRBJ2-3, with 7 positions matching TRBD1. Sequencing was performed on PBMCs. CDR3: CASSYLQGPITDTQYF. The DNA of the CDR3 is TGTGCCAGCAGCTACTTACAGGGGCCCATCACAGATACGCAGTATTTT.